These 9 T cell receptor beta chains were all obtained from the same sample, sequenced in a study of cytomegalovirus exposure and HLA in healthy donors. Measured with immunoSEQ multiplex PCR; TCRdb has only the in-frame clones, and not every one. In the table there are approximately 60,000 clones, more than 80% of which are singletons. Sample: PBMCs. These receptors all come from a man between 18 and 35 years old in good health and CMV-seronegative.

This clone was detected once. V is TRBV19 and J is TRBJ1-5; 7 positions agree with TRBD1. Germline values: CDR1 LNHDA, CDR2 SQIVND (reference sequence). The CDR3 length is 14 residues. V gave up 7 bases and J gave up 9 bases; unmatched junction bases: 12. This CDR3 is CASTYEGATWPQHF. The CDR3 region has the DNA TGTGCCAGTACGTATGAGGGGGCCACTTGGCCCCAGCATTTT.

This chain uses TRBV19 with TRBJ1-5; 7 nucleotides match TRBD1. There are 14 residues in the CDR3. J lost 4 bases, V lost 6 bases, and 6 bases had no gene match. Germline V gives CDR1 LNHDA, CDR2 SQIVND (reference sequence). In nucleotides, the CDR3 is TGTGCCAGTAGGTCGACAGGGAGGAATCAGCCCCAGCATTTT. Protein: CASRSTGRNQPQHF.

This chain connects TRBV6-5 to TRBJ1-5, with 7 nucleotides matching TRBD1. CDR3 length equals 16 residues. Germline-derived CDR1 and CDR2 are MNHEY and SVGAGI. V lost 3 bases and J lost 3; bases outside the gene matches: 8. The CDR3 loop is CASSYGRTGINQPQHF. CDR3 DNA sequence: TGTGCCAGCAGTTATGGACGGACAGGAATCAATCAGCCCCAGCATTTT.

CDR3 bases: TGTGCCAGCAGCTCACCCCAGGACAGGGCCTATGGCTACACCTTC. Translated, it gives CASSSPQDRAYGYTF. The chain has TRBV7-9 and TRBJ1-2; 8 bases are shared with TRBD1. J lost 4 bases, V lost 4 bases, and 8 bases had no gene match. The CDR3 extends over 15 amino acids. CDR1 is SEHNR and CDR2 is FQNEAQ in the germline V gene (reference sequence).

The chain joins TRBV28 to TRBJ2-1; possibly TRBD1 for D (6 bases). Germline CDR1 and CDR2: MDHEN and SYDVKM. V shed 5 bases and J shed 4 bases, with 9 bases lying between them. CDR3 length equals 13 residues. The CDR3 DNA sequence: TGTGCCAGCAGTGGGGACAATTACAATGAGCAGTTCTTC. Its translation is CASSGDNYNEQFF.

In DNA, the CDR3 is TGTGCCAGCAGCCCAGGACAGACCTACACTGAAGCTTTCTTT. This encodes CASSPGQTYTEAFF. The V call is TRBV7-6, the J call TRBJ1-1; tentatively, D is TRBD1 (6 bases). The germline gives CDR1 SGHVS, CDR2 FNYEAQ. This CDR3 region has 14 residues. Trimming stripped 5 bases from V and 3 bases from J, with 13 bases between.

The sample holds one count of this clone. The J gene is TRBJ2-4, the V gene TRBV5-5; TRBD2 agrees at 12 bases. V shed 3 bases, J shed 8 bases, and the junction held 6 bases outside the gene matches. The germline CDR1 and CDR2 sequences are SGHKS and YYEKEE (reference sequence). The CDR3 covers 15 residues. DNA of the CDR3: TGTGCCAGCAGCTCCTATACTAGCGGGAGGTACATTCAGTACTTC. Translation: CASSSYTSGRYIQYF.

The table lists this clone with a count of one. The chain links TRBV7-9 to TRBJ2-1, with D maybe TRBD2 (6 bases). Germline CDR1 is SEHNR and CDR2 is FQNEAQ (reference sequence). The CDR3 has 18 residues. The V gene lost 0 bases and the J gene lost 1 base, with 16 bases spanning the gap. As DNA, the CDR3 is TGTGCCAGCAGCTTAGCGATGGGGAGGTGGCTTTCCTACAATGAGCAGTTCTTC. Translating gives CASSLAMGRWLSYNEQFF.

This chain links TRBV2 with TRBJ1-1; 8 bases are shared with TRBD1. V trimming: 7 bases; J trimming: 5 bases; junction bases outside the gene matches: 9. Germline CDR1 is SNHLY and CDR2 is FYNNEI. The CDR3 sequence is 14 residues long. The DNA for the CDR3 is TGTGCCAGCAAGGGAACAGGGGGGAGGACTGAAGCTTTCTTT. Protein product: CASKGTGGRTEAFF.